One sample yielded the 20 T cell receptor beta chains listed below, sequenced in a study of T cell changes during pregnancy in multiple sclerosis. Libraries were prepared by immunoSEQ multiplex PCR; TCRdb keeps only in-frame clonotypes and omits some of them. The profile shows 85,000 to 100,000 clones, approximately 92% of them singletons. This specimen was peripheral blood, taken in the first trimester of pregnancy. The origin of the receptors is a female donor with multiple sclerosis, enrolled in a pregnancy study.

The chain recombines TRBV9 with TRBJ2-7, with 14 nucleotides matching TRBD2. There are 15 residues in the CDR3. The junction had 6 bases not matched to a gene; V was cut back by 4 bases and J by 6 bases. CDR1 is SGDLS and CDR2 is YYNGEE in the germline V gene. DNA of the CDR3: TGTGCCAGCAGCTTCGGGACTAGCGGGAGCAGCGAGCAGTACTTC. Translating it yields CASSFGTSGSSEQYF.

The CDR3 DNA follows: TGTGCCAGCAGCCACCAGAACCTAGGACTAAATAAAAGCTACGAGCAGTACTTC. It encodes CASSHQNLGLNKSYEQYF. The chain uses TRBV11-2 and TRBJ2-7, with a tentative D call TRBD2 (6 bases). The CDR3 has 18 amino acids. CDR1 is SGHAT, CDR2 FQNNGV, per germline. Trimming removed 5 bases from V and 3 bases from J, with 26 bases in between.

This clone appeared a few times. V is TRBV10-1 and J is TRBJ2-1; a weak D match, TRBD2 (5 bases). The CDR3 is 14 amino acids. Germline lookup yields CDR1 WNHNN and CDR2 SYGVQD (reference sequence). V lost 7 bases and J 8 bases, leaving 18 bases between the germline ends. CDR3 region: CASIPAAGWDEQFF. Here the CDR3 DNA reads TGCGCCAGCATCCCAGCGGCAGGATGGGATGAGCAGTTCTTC.

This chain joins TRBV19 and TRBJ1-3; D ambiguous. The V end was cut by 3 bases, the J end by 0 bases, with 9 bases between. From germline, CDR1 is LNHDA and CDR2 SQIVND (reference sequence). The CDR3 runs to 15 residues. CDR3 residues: CASSMSGSSGNTIYF. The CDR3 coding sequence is TGTGCCAGTAGTATGTCGGGAAGCTCTGGAAACACCATATATTTT.

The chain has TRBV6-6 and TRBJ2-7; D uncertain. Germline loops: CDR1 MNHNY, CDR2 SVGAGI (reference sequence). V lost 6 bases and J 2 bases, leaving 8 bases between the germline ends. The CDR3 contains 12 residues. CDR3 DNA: TGTGCCAGCAGCCCGACTGCCTACGAGCAGTACTTC. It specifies CASSPTAYEQYF.

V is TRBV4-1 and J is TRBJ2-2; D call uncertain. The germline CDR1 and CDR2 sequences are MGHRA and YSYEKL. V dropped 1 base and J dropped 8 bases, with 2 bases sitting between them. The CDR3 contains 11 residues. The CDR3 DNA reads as TGCGCCAGCAGCCAAGCAGGGGAGCTGTTTTTT. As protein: CASSQAGELFF.

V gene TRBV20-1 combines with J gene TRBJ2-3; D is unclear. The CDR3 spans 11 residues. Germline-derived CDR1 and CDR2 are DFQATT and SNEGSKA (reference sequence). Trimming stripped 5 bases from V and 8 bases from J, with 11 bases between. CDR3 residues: CSALLRGTQYF. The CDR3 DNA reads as TGCAGTGCTCTACTCCGAGGTACGCAGTATTTT.

The CDR3 reads CAISDGKLAGVREQFF. CDR3 coding DNA: TGTGCCATCAGTGACGGGAAACTAGCGGGAGTTCGTGAGCAGTTCTTC. V is TRBV10-3 and J is TRBJ2-1; 11 bases agree with TRBD2. J gave up 9 bases and V 3 bases, and 10 bases lay outside the gene matches. The germline CDR1 and CDR2 sequences are ENHRY and SYGVKD. This CDR3 is built from 16 residues.

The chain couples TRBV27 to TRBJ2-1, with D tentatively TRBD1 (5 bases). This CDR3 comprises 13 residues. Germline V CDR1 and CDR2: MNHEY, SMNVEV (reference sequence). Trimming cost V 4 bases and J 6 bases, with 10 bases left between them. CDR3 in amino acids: CASSYQGPNEQFF. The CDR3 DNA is TGTGCCAGCAGTTACCAGGGTCCCAATGAGCAGTTCTTC.

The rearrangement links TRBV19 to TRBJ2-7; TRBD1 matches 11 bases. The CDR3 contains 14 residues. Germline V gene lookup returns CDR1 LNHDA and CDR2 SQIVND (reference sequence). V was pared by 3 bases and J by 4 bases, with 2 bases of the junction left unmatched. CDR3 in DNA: TGTGCCAGTAGTATTGGGACAGGGGGGTACGAGCAGTACTTC. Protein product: CASSIGTGGYEQYF.

The CDR3 reads CASSLGQGLSYEQYF. The CDR3 coding sequence is TGTGCCAGCAGCTTGGGACAGGGGCTTTCCTACGAGCAGTACTTC. The chain has TRBV7-9 and TRBJ2-7, with 10 bases fitting TRBD1. The CDR3 has 15 amino acids. From germline, CDR1 is SEHNR and CDR2 FQNEAQ (reference sequence). V trimming: 3 bases; J trimming: 1 base; junction bases outside the gene matches: 3.

The CDR3 region has the DNA TGTGCCATCAGTGGGTTAAGCGATACGCAGTATTTT. Amino acids: CAISGLSDTQYF. The gene calls are TRBV10-3 and TRBJ2-3, with D hard to call. Trimming shortened V by 4 bases and J by 6 bases, and 8 bases separated the two germline ends. The CDR3 totals 12 residues. Germline CDR1 and CDR2: ENHRY and SYGVKD.

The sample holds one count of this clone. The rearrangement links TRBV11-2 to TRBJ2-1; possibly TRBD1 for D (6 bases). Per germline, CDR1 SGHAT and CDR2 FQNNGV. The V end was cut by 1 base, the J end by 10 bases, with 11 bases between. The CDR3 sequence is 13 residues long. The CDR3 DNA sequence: TGTGCCAGCAGCTTAGTTTCCGGGACAGAGCAGTTCTTC. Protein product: CASSLVSGTEQFF.

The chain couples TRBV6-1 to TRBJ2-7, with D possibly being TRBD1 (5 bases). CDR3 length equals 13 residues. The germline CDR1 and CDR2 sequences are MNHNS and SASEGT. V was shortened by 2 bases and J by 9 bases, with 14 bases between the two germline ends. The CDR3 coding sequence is TGTGCCAGCAGTGAAAATGTAGGGGCCGGGCAGTACTTC. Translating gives CASSENVGAGQYF.

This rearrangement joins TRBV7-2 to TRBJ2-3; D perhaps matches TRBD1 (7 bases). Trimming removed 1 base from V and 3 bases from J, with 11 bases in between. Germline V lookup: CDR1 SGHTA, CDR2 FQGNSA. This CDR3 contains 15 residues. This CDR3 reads CASSLGGTATDTQYF. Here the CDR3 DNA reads TGTGCCAGCAGCTTAGGCGGGACAGCTACAGATACGCAGTATTTT.

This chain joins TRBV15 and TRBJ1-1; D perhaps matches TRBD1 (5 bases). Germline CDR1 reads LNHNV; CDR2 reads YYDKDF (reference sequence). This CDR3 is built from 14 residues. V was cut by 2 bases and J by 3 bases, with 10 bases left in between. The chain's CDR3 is CATSRHTGDTEAFF. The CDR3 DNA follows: TGTGCCACCAGCAGACACACGGGGGACACTGAAGCTTTCTTT.

CDR3 residues: CASKGQGYGYTF. The CDR3 DNA follows: TGTGCCAGCAAAGGGCAGGGCTATGGCTACACCTTC. This chain links TRBV28 with TRBJ1-2; the D gene is possibly TRBD1 (5 bases). CDR3 size: 12 residues. Germline-derived CDR1 and CDR2 are MDHEN and SYDVKM. V shed 7 bases and J shed 4 bases, with 10 bases lying between them.

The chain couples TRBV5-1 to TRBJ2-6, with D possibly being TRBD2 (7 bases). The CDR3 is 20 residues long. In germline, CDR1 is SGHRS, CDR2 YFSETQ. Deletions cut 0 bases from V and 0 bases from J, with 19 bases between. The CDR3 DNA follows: TGCGCCAGCAGCTTGGCCGGGTCGGGGGGCGTTTTCTCTGGGGCCAACGTCCTGACTTTC. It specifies CASSLAGSGGVFSGANVLTF.

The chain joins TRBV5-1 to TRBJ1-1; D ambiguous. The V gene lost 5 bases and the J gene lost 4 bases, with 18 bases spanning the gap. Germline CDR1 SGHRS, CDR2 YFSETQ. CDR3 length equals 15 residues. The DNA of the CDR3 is TGCGCCAGCAGTACTAGTGGGAGGGTGGCCACTGAAGCTTTCTTT. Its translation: CASSTSGRVATEAFF.

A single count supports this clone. The DNA for the CDR3 is TGTGCCAGCAGCTTGGCAAGCGGGAGCCCCTACGAGCAGTACTTC. Protein: CASSLASGSPYEQYF. This sequence joins TRBV5-6 and TRBJ2-7; TRBD2 matches 8 bases. The CDR3 is made up of 15 amino acids. Germline V gene sequence: CDR1 SGHDT, CDR2 YYEEEE. J lost 2 bases, V lost 0 bases, and 4 bases had no gene match.